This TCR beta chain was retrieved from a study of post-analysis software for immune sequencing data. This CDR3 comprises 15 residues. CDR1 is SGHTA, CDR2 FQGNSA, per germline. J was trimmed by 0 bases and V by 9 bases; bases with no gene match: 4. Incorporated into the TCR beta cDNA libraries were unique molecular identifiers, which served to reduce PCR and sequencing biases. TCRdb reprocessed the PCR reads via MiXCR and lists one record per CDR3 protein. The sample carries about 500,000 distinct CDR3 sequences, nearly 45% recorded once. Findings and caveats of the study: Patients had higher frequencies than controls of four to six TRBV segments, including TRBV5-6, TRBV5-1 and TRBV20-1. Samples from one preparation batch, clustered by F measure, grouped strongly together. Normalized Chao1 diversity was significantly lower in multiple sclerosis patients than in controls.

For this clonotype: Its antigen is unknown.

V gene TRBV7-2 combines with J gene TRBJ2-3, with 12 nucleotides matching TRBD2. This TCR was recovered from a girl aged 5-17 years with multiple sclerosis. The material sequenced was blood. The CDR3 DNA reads TGTGCCAGTCGACTAGCGGGAGATAGCACAGATACGCAGTATTTT. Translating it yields CASRLAGDSTDTQYF.